The next 20 T cell receptor beta chains were all read from a single sample in a study of cytomegalovirus exposure and HLA in healthy donors. Data came from immunoSEQ multiplex PCR; TCRdb stores just in-frame clones and leaves some out. The repertoire holds a few hundred thousand clones, with roughly 83% as singletons. Material for sequencing was PBMCs. These receptors originate from a woman under 40 in good health and CMV-seropositive.

The chain combines TRBV25-1 with TRBJ2-7; D gene ambiguous. The germline gives CDR1 MGHDK, CDR2 SYGVNS. Trimming took off 5 bases at V and 2 bases at J, with 22 bases between the two ends. The CDR3 extends over 17 amino acids. The CDR3 spells CASSRNTVGRGAYEQYF. The CDR3 DNA reads TGTGCCAGCAGTAGAAACACAGTAGGGCGCGGAGCCTACGAGCAGTACTTC.

This chain joins TRBV6-6 and TRBJ2-7; 9 bases align to TRBD2. Germline V CDR1 and CDR2: MNHNY, SVGAGI (reference sequence). The CDR3 is 15 amino acids. After removal of 5 bases from V and 4 bases from J, the junction contained 9 bases not matched to a gene. The CDR3 DNA sequence: TGTGCCAGCAGTCGCTTCGGCGGGAGGGCTTACGAGCAGTACTTC. This sequence encodes CASSRFGGRAYEQYF.

The chain links TRBV29-1 to TRBJ2-2; no definite D call. V dropped 2 bases and J dropped 1 base, with 2 bases sitting between them. CDR3 length equals 12 residues. Germline loops: CDR1 SQVTM, CDR2 ANQGSEA. The CDR3 DNA sequence: TGCAGCGTTGAAAAGAACACCGGGGAGCTGTTTTTT. Protein product: CSVEKNTGELFF.

The V gene is TRBV5-6, the J gene TRBJ2-7; D uncertain. This CDR3 is built from 12 residues. The germline V gene has CDR1 SGHDT and CDR2 YYEEEE. The V end lost 5 bases, the J end lost 6 bases, and 12 bases lay between the germline ends. Here the CDR3 DNA reads TGTGCCAGCAGTTCCGACCTGGGCGAGCAGTACTTC. This translates into CASSSDLGEQYF. Looking up the rest from reference TRBV5-6 and TRBJ2-7 gives the full variable domain: DAGVTQSPTHLIKTRGQQVTLRCSPKSGHDTVSWYQQALGQGPQFIFQYYEEEERQRGNFPDRFSGHQFPNYSSELNVNALLLGDSALYLCASSSDLGEQYFGPGTRLTVT.

The DNA for the CDR3 is TGTGCCAGCAGTTACGGATTGTCTCAGCCCCAGCATTTT. Protein: CASSYGLSQPQHF. The chain couples TRBV6-5 to TRBJ1-5; D is uncertain. From germline, CDR1 is MNHEY and CDR2 SVGAGI. V was clipped by 2 bases and J by 6 bases, with 8 bases between them. The CDR3 is made up of 13 amino acids.

This rearrangement joins TRBV7-9 to TRBJ1-2; D call uncertain. Germline V gene data show CDR1 as SEHNR and CDR2 as FQNEAQ (reference sequence). The CDR3 is 13 amino acids. Trimming pared 1 base from V and 2 bases from J, leaving 5 bases between. CDR3 nucleotides: TGTGCCAGCAGCTTAGGGGAAAACTATGGCTACACCTTC. It specifies CASSLGENYGYTF.

V usage is TRBV10-3 and J usage is TRBJ2-5; 11 bases are shared with TRBD2. The V segment lost 4 bases and the J segment 5 bases; nucleotides outside the gene matches: 12. The CDR3 covers 17 residues. Germline-derived CDR1 and CDR2 are ENHRY and SYGVKD. The CDR3 coding sequence is TGTGCCATCAGTGTCGAAACTAGCGGGAGAGGCAGGGAGACCCAGTACTTC. Residues: CAISVETSGRGRETQYF.

The V and J genes are TRBV5-1 and TRBJ2-7; the match to TRBD2 covers 7 bases. The J segment lost 0 bases and the V segment lost 5 bases, leaving 5 bases of the junction unmatched. Germline V CDR1 and CDR2: SGHRS, YFSETQ. There are 14 residues in the CDR3. The CDR3 is CASRLATSSYEQYF. Written as DNA, the CDR3 is TGCGCCAGCAGACTAGCGACGAGCTCCTACGAGCAGTACTTC. The whole variable domain, filled in from reference TRBV5-1 and TRBJ2-7, reads KAGVTQTPRYLIKTRGQQVTLSCSPISGHRSVSWYQQTPGQGLQFLFEYFSETQRNKGNFPGRFSGRQFSNSRSEMNVSTLELGDSALYLCASRLATSSYEQYFGPGTRLTVT.

The chain couples TRBV29-1 to TRBJ2-3, with 11 bases that match TRBD2. CDR1 SQVTM and CDR2 ANQGSEA come from the germline V gene. The CDR3 is 14 amino acids. Trimming removed 6 bases from V and 1 base from J; junction bases left unmatched: 3. CDR3 in amino acids: CSVQLAGGTDTQYF. CDR3 DNA sequence: TGCAGCGTACAACTAGCGGGAGGCACAGATACGCAGTATTTT.

The V and J genes are TRBV27 and TRBJ1-1; 9 bases map to TRBD1. Germline lookup yields CDR1 MNHEY and CDR2 SMNVEV (reference sequence). This CDR3 contains 15 residues. Trimming at V came to 4 bases and at J to 2 bases, leaving 5 bases not matched to a gene. The CDR3: CASSSPDRGNTEAFF. CDR3 DNA sequence: TGTGCCAGCAGTTCACCGGACAGGGGAAACACTGAAGCTTTCTTT.

The chain combines TRBV5-1 with TRBJ2-1; the match to TRBD1 covers 7 bases. With V trimmed by 4 bases and J by 3 bases, 10 bases remained unmatched. Germline lookup yields CDR1 SGHRS and CDR2 YFSETQ. This CDR3 has 16 amino acids. CDR3 protein: CASSVVKRDSYNEQFF. CDR3 nucleotides: TGCGCCAGCAGCGTGGTAAAAAGGGACAGCTACAATGAGCAGTTCTTC.

This clone was detected a few times. The V call is TRBV13, the J call TRBJ2-7, with TRBD1 matching over 8 bases. Germline V CDR1 and CDR2: PRHDT, FYEKMQ (reference sequence). The trim removed 1 base at V and 2 bases at J, leaving 4 bases unmatched. The CDR3 contains 15 residues. CDR3 sequence reads: CASSLVGQGAYEQYF. The CDR3 DNA reads TGTGCCAGCAGCTTAGTTGGACAGGGAGCCTACGAGCAGTACTTC.

The V and J genes are TRBV2 and TRBJ2-7; D is undetermined. Looked up from germline, CDR1 is SNHLY and CDR2 is FYNNEI. V lost 3 bases to trimming and J lost 2 bases, with 5 bases between them. The CDR3 sequence is 12 residues long. CDR3 nucleotides: TGTGCCAGCAGTGAGGGAACCTACGAGCAGTACTTC. As protein: CASSEGTYEQYF. Filled out from reference TRBV2 and TRBJ2-7, the complete variable domain reads EPEVTQTPSHQVTQMGQEVILRCVPISNHLYFYWYRQILGQKVEFLVSFYNNEISEKSEIFDDQFSVERPDGSNFTLKIRSTKLEDSAMYFCASSEGTYEQYFGPGTRLTVT.

This chain joins TRBV19 and TRBJ1-2, with D possibly matching TRBD1 (5 bases). Germline lookup yields CDR1 LNHDA and CDR2 SQIVND (reference sequence). This CDR3 has 14 amino acids. Trimming stripped 4 bases from V and 7 bases from J, with 16 bases between. The chain's CDR3 is CASSTRLDSGGYTF. CDR3 in DNA: TGTGCCAGTAGTACTCGGCTAGACAGTGGTGGCTACACCTTC.

The V and J genes are TRBV7-3 and TRBJ1-1; maybe TRBD1 (5 bases). V dropped 5 bases and J dropped 3 bases, with 13 bases sitting between them. The germline gives CDR1 SGHTA, CDR2 FQGTGA. The length of the CDR3 is 14 residues. The CDR3 nucleotides are TGTGCCAGCAGCCCTAACTCGGGGGACACTGAAGCTTTCTTT. Translating it yields CASSPNSGDTEAFF.

The V call is TRBV10-3, the J call TRBJ2-7, with a tentative D call TRBD2 (5 bases). The CDR3 length is 14 residues. Germline V gene sequence: CDR1 ENHRY, CDR2 SYGVKD. The V end was cut by 2 bases, the J end by 3 bases, with 11 bases between. The CDR3 protein is CAISETGVGYEQYF. CDR3 in DNA: TGTGCCATCAGTGAGACCGGGGTCGGCTACGAGCAGTACTTC.

CDR3 in DNA: TGTGCCAGCAGCCAAAGTCGGGACGAGCAGTACTTC. It encodes CASSQSRDEQYF. The V and J genes are TRBV14 and TRBJ2-7; D unclear. Germline V gene lookup returns CDR1 SGHDN and CDR2 FVKESK. Trimming removed 2 bases at V and 5 bases at J, with 7 bases between. The CDR3 consists of 12 residues.

The chain is built from TRBV28 and TRBJ1-3, with 7 bases lining up with TRBD1. The CDR3 is made up of 15 amino acids. J lost 0 bases, V lost 5 bases, and 4 bases had no gene match. Germline V lookup: CDR1 MDHEN, CDR2 SYDVKM. CDR3 DNA sequence: TGTGCCAGCAGTCCGGGACAGACCTCTGGAAACACCATATATTTT. Translating it yields CASSPGQTSGNTIYF.

The chain has TRBV30 and TRBJ1-2; no clear D gene. CDR1 is GTSNPN, CDR2 SVGIG, per germline (reference sequence). V was cut by 2 bases and J by 3 bases, with 13 bases left in between. This CDR3 is built from 14 residues. The CDR3 coding sequence is TGTGCCTGGAGTCTGGGAGGTTATGACTATGGCTACACCTTC. This codes for CAWSLGGYDYGYTF. The whole variable domain, remainder taken from reference TRBV30 and TRBJ1-2, is SQTIHQWPATLVQPVGSPLSLECTVEGTSNPNLYWYRQAAGRGLQLLFYSVGIGQISSEVPQNLSASRPQDRQFILSSKKLLLSDSGFYLCAWSLGGYDYGYTFGSGTRLTVV.

This chain joins TRBV29-1 and TRBJ2-7; D unresolved. The CDR3 runs to 12 residues. CDR1 and CDR2 (germline): SQVTM, ANQGSEA. Deletions cut 4 bases from V and 4 bases from J, with 11 bases between. DNA of the CDR3: TGCAGCGTTGCCACCGGGCAATACGAGCAGTACTTC. This gives the protein CSVATGQYEQYF.